The present T cell receptor beta chain was sequenced within a study of blood T cell repertoires in COVID-19. Trimming removed 4 bases from V and 3 bases from J; junction bases left unmatched: 6. Germline assignment: CDR1 SGHDN and CDR2 FVKESK. This CDR3 has 16 amino acids. Method: immunoSEQ multiplex PCR; TCRdb's copy keeps in-frame clones and lacks some. The sample includes 95,000 to 150,000 clones, about 70% of them seen just once. The J gene is TRBJ2-2, the V gene TRBV14; 9 positions match TRBD1. This TCR derives from a man older than 75 with COVID-19, enrolled during active disease. Sequenced sample: peripheral blood. The CDR3 nucleotides are TGTGCCAGCAGCCTATACAGGGGGCTCGACACCGGGGAGCTGTTTTTT. Amino acids: CASSLYRGLDTGELFF.